The 11 T cell receptor beta chains below were found in one sample sequenced in a study of identical twins. MiXCR, applied by TCRdb to the 5' RACE reads, yields one record per CDR3 protein. The data hold some 500,000 distinct CDR3 sequences, with 9.6% observed a single time. The same sample was also used in a study of yellow fever vaccine responses in identical twins.

Sequences were obtained from PBMCs. The receptor set was obtained from a woman aged 18-29 years in good health.

This clonotype was counted only a few times. The J gene is TRBJ2-5, the V gene TRBV5-1; D may be TRBD2 (6 bases). V dropped 0 bases and J dropped 5 bases, with 14 bases sitting between them. The V gene's germline CDR1 is SGHRS and CDR2 YFSETQ. This CDR3 has 15 residues. CDR3 nucleotides: TGCGCCAGCAGCTTGGAGAGGAGGGGTTTGGAGACCCAGTACTTC. This encodes CASSLERRGLETQYF. Filled out from reference TRBV5-1 and TRBJ2-5, the complete variable domain reads KAGVTQTPRYLIKTRGQQVTLSCSPISGHRSVSWYQQTPGQGLQFLFEYFSETQRNKGNFPGRFSGRQFSNSRSEMNVSTLELGDSALYLCASSLERRGLETQYFGPGTRLLVL.

This chain connects TRBV11-3 to TRBJ2-5; 11 bases match TRBD1. Unmatched junction bases numbered 9, after V lost 5 bases and J lost 4 bases. This CDR3 region has 16 residues. Germline values: CDR1 SGHNT, CDR2 YENEEA. CDR3 sequence reads: CASSPGQGARGETQYF. The CDR3 DNA sequence: TGTGCCAGCAGCCCTGGACAGGGGGCGCGAGGAGAGACCCAGTACTTC.

This clonotype has ten or more counts. This chain uses TRBV4-3 with TRBJ1-2; perhaps TRBD1 as D (5 bases). V shed 0 bases and J shed 0 bases, with 14 bases lying between them. Germline V gene data show CDR1 as LGHNA and CDR2 as YSLEER. This CDR3 is built from 17 residues. CDR3 nucleotide sequence: TGCGCCAGCAGCCAAGATCGGGGCCTCAGCTCTAACTATGGCTACACCTTC. Its protein product is CASSQDRGLSSNYGYTF.

V usage is TRBV5-6 and J usage is TRBJ2-3, with D perhaps matching TRBD2 (6 bases). In germline, CDR1 is SGHDT, CDR2 YYEEEE. Trimming left V 3 bases short and J 1 base short, with 12 bases between. The CDR3 contains 15 residues. CDR3 sequence reads: CASSSLRERTDTQYF. CDR3 DNA sequence: TGTGCCAGCAGCTCCCTCCGGGAGCGCACAGATACGCAGTATTTT. The whole variable domain, filled in from reference TRBV5-6 and TRBJ2-3, reads DAGVTQSPTHLIKTRGQQVTLRCSPKSGHDTVSWYQQALGQGPQFIFQYYEEEERQRGNFPDRFSGHQFPNYSSELNVNALLLGDSALYLCASSSLRERTDTQYFGPGTRLTVL.

This clonotype has just a few counts. CDR3 DNA sequence: TGTGCCAGCAGATCAACAGGGATATACGAGCAGTACTTC. Translation gives CASRSTGIYEQYF. The rearrangement links TRBV12-3 or TRBV12-4 to TRBJ2-7; tentatively, D is TRBD1 (6 bases). This CDR3 is 13 amino acids long. V shed 6 bases and J shed 4 bases, with 13 bases lying between them.

This clonotype was observed a few times. The CDR3 is CASSAASGQETQYF. The CDR3 DNA is TGTGCCAGCAGCGCAGCTAGCGGCCAAGAGACCCAGTACTTC. The chain links TRBV11-3 to TRBJ2-5, with 7 nucleotides matching TRBD2. CDR1 and CDR2 from the germline V gene are SGHNT and YENEEA. J was trimmed by 1 base and V by 5 bases; bases with no gene match: 4. This CDR3 comprises 14 residues.

This clonotype was observed a few times. This chain's CDR3 is CASSRSGGAYEQYF. CDR3 DNA: TGTGCCAGCAGTCGTAGCGGGGGGGCTTACGAGCAGTACTTC. The chain employs TRBV2 and TRBJ2-7, with 11 positions matching TRBD2. Germline CDR1 SNHLY, CDR2 FYNNEI. Trimming at V came to 5 bases and at J to 4 bases, leaving 4 bases not matched to a gene. There are 14 residues in the CDR3.

This clonotype has a count of ten or more. The rearrangement links TRBV6-1 to TRBJ2-3; TRBD2 matches at 9 bases. Unmatched junction bases numbered 12, after V lost 7 bases and J lost 7 bases. CDR1 and CDR2 from the germline V gene are MNHNS and SASEGT. This CDR3 is 15 amino acids long. The CDR3 protein is CASTPRGGERNTQYF. The DNA for the CDR3 is TGTGCCAGCACTCCACGCGGGGGGGAGCGAAATACGCAGTATTTT.

The chain carries TRBV5-1 and TRBJ2-5; weak D call: TRBD2 (5 bases). Trimming removed 5 bases from V and 3 bases from J, with 14 bases in between. The CDR3 is 14 amino acids. The V gene's germline CDR1 is SGHRS and CDR2 YFSETQ. The CDR3, as DNA: TGCGCCAGCAGAAAGAACGGGGTTGAAGAGACCCAGTACTTC. This translates into CASRKNGVEETQYF.

This clonotype has only a few counts. The gene calls are TRBV7-2 and TRBJ1-2; 8 bases are shared with TRBD1. There are 14 residues in the CDR3. CDR1 and CDR2 from the germline V gene are SGHTA and FQGNSA. Trimming at V came to 6 bases and at J to 8 bases, leaving 11 bases not matched to a gene. CDR3 amino acids: CASSSQGAPRGYTF. The CDR3 nucleotides are TGTGCCAGCAGTAGCCAGGGGGCGCCAAGAGGCTACACCTTC.

This clonotype has just a few counts. The chain has TRBV27 and TRBJ2-1; 9 nucleotides align to TRBD2. The CDR3 length is 20 residues. The V gene's germline CDR1 is MNHEY and CDR2 SMNVEV (reference sequence). Trimming at V came to 5 bases and at J to 2 bases, leaving 19 bases not matched to a gene. Written as DNA, the CDR3 is TGTGCCAGCAGTCCATGGGCGAGCGGGGTTAGCGGGAGTGCCTACAATGAGCAGTTCTTC. Translating it yields CASSPWASGVSGSAYNEQFF.